This T cell receptor (beta chain) is drawn from a study of CD8 T cells in ankylosing spondylitis. Comments on this clonotype: What it binds is unknown.

From the 5' RACE reads, TCRdb called clonotypes with MiXCR, one entry per CDR3 protein. The sample records 150,000 to 200,000 distinct CDR3 sequences, more than 9% being singletons. Study-level results: Reports say disease-linked clones showed up significantly more in matched ankylosing spondylitis synovial fluid.

This CDR3 spans 15 amino acids. The germline V gene has CDR1 SGHTA and CDR2 FQGNSA. Unmatched junction bases numbered 7, after V lost 4 bases and J lost 4 bases. The receptor comes from a male donor with ankylosing spondylitis or in good health (not recorded which). V gene TRBV7-2 combines with J gene TRBJ2-5, with 9 bases that match TRBD2. The sequencing input was blood, either unsorted or a sorted T cell fraction (not recorded which). CDR3 coding DNA: TGTGCCAGCAGCTCGGTAGCGGGGGTTTTAGAGACCCAGTACTTC. It translates to CASSSVAGVLETQYF.